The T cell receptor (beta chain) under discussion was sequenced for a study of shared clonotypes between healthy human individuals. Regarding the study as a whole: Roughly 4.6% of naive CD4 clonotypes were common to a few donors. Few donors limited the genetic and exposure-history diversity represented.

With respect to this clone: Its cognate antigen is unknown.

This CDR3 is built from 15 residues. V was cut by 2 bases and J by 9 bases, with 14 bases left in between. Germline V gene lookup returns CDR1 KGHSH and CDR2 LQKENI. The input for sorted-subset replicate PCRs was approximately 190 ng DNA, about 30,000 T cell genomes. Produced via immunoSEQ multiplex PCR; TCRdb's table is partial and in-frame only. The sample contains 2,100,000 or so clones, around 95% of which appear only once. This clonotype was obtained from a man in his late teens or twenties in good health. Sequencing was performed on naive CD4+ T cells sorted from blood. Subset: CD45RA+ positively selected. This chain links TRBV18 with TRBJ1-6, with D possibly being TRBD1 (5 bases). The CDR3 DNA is TGTGCCAGCTCACCAGCTCCCGGGGGTATTTCACCCCTCCACTTT. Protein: CASSPAPGGISPLHF.